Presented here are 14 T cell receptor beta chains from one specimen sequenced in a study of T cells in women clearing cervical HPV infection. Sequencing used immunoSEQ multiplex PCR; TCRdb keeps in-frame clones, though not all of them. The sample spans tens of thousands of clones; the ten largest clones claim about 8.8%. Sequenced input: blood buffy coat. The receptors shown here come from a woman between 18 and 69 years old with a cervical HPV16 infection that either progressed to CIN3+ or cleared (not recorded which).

The CDR3 protein is CASSSGFHTGELFF. The sequenced part of the CDR3 DNA is TGCGCCAGCAGCTCAGGGTTTCACACCGGGGAG. This chain joins TRBV5-1 and TRBJ2-2; D might be TRBD1 (5 bases). Read coverage stops 3 residues before the CDR3 terminus; the germline J gene supplies the remainder. CDR3 size: 14 residues. Germline loops: CDR1 SGHRS, CDR2 YFSETQ. V was trimmed by 3 bases and J by 3 bases, leaving 9 bases between them.

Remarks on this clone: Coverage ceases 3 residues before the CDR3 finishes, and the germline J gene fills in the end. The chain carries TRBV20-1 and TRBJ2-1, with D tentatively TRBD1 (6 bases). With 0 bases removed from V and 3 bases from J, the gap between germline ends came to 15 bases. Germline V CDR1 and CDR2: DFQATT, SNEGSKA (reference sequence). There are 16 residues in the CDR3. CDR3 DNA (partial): TGCAGTGCTAGAGAACATTTGGCAGGGGACTACAATGAG. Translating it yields CSAREHLAGDYNE. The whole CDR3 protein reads CSAREHLAGDYNEQFF.

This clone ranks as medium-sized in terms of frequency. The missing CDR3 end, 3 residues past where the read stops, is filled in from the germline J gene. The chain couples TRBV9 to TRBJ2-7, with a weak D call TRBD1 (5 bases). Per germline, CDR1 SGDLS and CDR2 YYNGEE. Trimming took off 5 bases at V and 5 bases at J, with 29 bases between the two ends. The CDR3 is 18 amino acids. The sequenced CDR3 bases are TGTGCCAGCAGTCGTAGACTGCTCTTGGTAAGGGGTTACGACGAG. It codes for CASSRRLLLVRGYDE. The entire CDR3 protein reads CASSRRLLLVRGYDEQYF.

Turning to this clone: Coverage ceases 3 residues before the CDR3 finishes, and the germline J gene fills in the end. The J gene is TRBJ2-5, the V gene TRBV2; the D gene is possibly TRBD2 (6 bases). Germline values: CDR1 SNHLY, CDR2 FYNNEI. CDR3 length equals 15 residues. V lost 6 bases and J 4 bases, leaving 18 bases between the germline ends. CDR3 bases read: TGTGCCAGCAGGGAGGGCCTACCAAGTAGAGAGACC. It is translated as CASREGLPSRET. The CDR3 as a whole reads CASREGLPSRETQYF.

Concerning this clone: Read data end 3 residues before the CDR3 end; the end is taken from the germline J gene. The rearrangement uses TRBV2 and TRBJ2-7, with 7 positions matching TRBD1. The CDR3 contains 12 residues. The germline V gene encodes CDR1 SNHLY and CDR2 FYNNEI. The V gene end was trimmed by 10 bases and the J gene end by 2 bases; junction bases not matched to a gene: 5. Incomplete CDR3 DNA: TGTGCCAACGGGGACAGCCCCTACGAG. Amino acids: CANGDSPYE. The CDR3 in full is CANGDSPYEQYF.

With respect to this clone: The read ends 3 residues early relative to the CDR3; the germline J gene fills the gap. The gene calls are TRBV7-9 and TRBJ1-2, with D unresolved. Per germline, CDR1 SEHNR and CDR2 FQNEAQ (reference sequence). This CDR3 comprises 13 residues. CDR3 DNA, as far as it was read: TGTGCCGGCCGGAGCGGCAATGTCGGTACC. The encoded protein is CAGRSGNVGT. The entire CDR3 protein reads CAGRSGNVGTYTF.

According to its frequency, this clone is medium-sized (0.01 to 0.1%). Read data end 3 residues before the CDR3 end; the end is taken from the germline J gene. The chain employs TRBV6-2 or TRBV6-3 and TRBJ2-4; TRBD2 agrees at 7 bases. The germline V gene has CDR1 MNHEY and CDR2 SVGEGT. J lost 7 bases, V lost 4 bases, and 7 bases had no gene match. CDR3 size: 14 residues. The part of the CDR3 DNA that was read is TGTGCCAGCAGTTCGTGGACTAGTTCGAACATT. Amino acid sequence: CASSSWTSSNI. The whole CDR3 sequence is CASSSWTSSNIQYF.

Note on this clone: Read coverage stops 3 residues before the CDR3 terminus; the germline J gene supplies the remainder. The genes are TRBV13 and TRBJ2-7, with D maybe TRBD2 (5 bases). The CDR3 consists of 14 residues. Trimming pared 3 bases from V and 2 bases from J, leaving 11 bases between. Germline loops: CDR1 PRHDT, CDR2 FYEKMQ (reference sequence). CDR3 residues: CASSLQRLAYEQYF. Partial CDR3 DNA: TGTGCCAGCAGCTTGCAGCGGCTTGCCTACGAG. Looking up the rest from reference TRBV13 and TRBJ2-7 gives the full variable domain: AAGVIQSPRHLIKEKRETATLKCYPIPRHDTVYWYQQGPGQDPQFLISFYEKMQSDKGSIPDRFSAQQFSDYHSELNMSSLELGDSALYFCASSLQRLAYEQYFGPGTRLTVT.

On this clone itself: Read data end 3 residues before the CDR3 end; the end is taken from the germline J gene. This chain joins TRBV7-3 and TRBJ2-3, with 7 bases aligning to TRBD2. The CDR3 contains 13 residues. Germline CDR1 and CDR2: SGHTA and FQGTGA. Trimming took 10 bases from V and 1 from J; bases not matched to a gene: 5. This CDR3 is CATSRGGTDTQYF. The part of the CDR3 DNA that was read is TGTGCCACTAGCCGGGGGGGCACAGATACG.

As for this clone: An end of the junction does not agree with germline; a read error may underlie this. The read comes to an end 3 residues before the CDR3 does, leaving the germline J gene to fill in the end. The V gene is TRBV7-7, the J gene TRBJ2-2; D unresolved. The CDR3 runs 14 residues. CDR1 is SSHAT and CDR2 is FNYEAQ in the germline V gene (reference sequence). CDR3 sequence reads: CASSLGQNTGELFF. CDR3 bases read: TGTGCTAGCAGCTTAGGGCAGAACACCGGGGAG.

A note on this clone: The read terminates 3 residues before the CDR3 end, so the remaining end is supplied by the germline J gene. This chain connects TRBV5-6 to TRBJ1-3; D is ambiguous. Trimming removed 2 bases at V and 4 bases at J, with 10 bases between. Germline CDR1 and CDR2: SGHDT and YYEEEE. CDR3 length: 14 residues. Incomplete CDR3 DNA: TGTGCCAGCAGCTTTTTTGGCCTCGGAAACACC. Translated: CASSFFGLGNT. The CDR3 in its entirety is CASSFFGLGNTIYF.

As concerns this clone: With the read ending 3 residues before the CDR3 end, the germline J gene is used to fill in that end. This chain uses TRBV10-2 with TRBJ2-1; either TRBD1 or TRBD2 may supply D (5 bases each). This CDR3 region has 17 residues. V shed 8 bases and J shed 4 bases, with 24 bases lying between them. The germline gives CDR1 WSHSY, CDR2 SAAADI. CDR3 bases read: TGCGCCAGCGGGCCGAGGGGTATTGGACAAAATTACAATGAG. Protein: CASGPRGIGQNYNE. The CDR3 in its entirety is CASGPRGIGQNYNEQFF.

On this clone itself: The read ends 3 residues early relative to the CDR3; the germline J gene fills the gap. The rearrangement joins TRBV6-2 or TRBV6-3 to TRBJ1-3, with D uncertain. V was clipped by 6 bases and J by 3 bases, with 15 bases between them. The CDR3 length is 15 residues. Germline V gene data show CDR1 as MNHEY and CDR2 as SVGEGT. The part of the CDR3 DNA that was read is TGTGCCAGCAGACAACTCCGGGGTTTTGGAAACACC. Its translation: CASRQLRGFGNT. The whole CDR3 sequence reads CASRQLRGFGNTIYF.

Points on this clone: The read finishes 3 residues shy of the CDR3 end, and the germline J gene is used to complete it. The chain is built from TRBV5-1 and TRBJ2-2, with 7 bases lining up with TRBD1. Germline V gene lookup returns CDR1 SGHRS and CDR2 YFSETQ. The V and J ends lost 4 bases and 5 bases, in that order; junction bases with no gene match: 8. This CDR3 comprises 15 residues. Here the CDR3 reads CASSRDEQGTGELFF. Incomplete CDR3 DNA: TGCGCCAGCAGCAGGGATGAACAGGGGACCGGGGAG.